This TCR beta chain originates from a study of blood T cell repertoires in COVID-19. For the study at large: Samples representing acute and convalescent COVID-19 were sourced from the United States, Italy and Spain.

The CDR3 contains 13 residues. Deletions cut 7 bases from V and 7 bases from J, with 16 bases between. Followed longitudinally, the Seattle patients had been enrolled during active infection. Per the original data handling: Reference gene primer amplification in the assay estimated nucleated cell counts. The method was immunoSEQ multiplex PCR; TCRdb's version includes in-frame clones alone and lacks a portion of them. D and trimming come from the DNA, and the V and J calls and clone size come from that table. Among approximately 230,000 clones listed, approximately 90% were seen once. This clonotype was sampled from a woman between 25 and 40 years old with COVID-19, enrolled during active disease. This chain links TRBV12-3 or TRBV12-4 with TRBJ1-2; D might be TRBD1 (5 bases). The sample comprised peripheral blood. CDR3 sequence reads: CASTLREWAGYTF. CDR3 nucleotides: TGTGCCAGCACTCTCAGGGAATGGGCTGGCTACACCTTC.